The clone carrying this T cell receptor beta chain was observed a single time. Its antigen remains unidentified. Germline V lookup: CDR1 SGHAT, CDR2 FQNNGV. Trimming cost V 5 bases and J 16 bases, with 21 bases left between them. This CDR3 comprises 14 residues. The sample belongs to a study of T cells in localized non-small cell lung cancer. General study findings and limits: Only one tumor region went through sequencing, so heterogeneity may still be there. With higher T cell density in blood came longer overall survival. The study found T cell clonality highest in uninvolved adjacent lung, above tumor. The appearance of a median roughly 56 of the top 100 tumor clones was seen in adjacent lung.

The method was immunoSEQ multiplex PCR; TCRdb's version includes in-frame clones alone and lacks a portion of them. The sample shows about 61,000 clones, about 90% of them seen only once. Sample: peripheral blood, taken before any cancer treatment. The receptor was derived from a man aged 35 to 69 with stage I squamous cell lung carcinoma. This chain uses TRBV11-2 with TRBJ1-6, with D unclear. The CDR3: CASSGFPAPLTLHF. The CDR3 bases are TGTGCCAGCAGCGGGTTCCCCGCGCCCCTGACGCTCCACTTT.